What follows are 14 T cell receptor beta chains derived from one specimen sequenced in a study of spatial heterogeneity in lung cancer. TCRdb fed the 5' RACE reads into MiXCR, producing one record per CDR3 protein. Of roughly 17,000 distinct CDR3 sequences detected, 20% to 25% appear once; the ten largest clones hold under 20%. Time point specified: sample taken at primary tumor resection. Researchers sequenced whole RNA taken from tumor, nontumor lung or frozen PBMC without sorting. This specimen consisted of PBMCs, obtained at surgery. Receptor source: a female donor with early-stage non-small cell lung cancer.

The chain recombines TRBV27 with TRBJ2-5; maybe TRBD1 (6 bases). The ends were cut back, 1 base at V and 3 bases at J, with 9 bases in the middle. The CDR3 is 14 amino acids. The germline V gene has CDR1 MNHEY and CDR2 SMNVEV (reference sequence). The CDR3 is CASSLFWTEETQYF. In DNA form, the CDR3 reads TGTGCCAGCAGTTTATTTTGGACAGAAGAGACCCAGTACTTC.

This clonotype is labeled medium-sized (0.01 to 0.1%). The CDR3 nucleotides read TGTGCCAGCAGCTTAGAAGGACAGGTGGGCACTGAAGCTTTCTTT. This encodes CASSLEGQVGTEAFF. V is TRBV7-2 and J is TRBJ1-1; the match to TRBD1 covers 7 bases. The CDR3 runs to 15 residues. The trim removed 1 base at V and 4 bases at J, leaving 6 bases unmatched. Germline V gene lookup returns CDR1 SGHTA and CDR2 FQGNSA. The full variable domain, in which reference TRBV7-2 and TRBJ1-1 provide the parts outside the CDR3, is GAGVSQSPSNKVTEKGKDVELRCDPISGHTALYWYRQSLGQGLEFLIYFQGNSAPDKSGLPSDRFSAERTGGSVSTLTIQRTQQEDSAVYLCASSLEGQVGTEAFFGQGTRLTVV.

In this sample, this clonotype is medium-sized (0.01 to 0.1%). The chain has TRBV6-5 and TRBJ1-5; no clear D. From germline, CDR1 is MNHEY and CDR2 SVGAGI. The CDR3 is 14 residues long. The germline V and J ends were trimmed by 4 bases and 4 bases, with 11 bases remaining between them. In nucleotides, the CDR3 is TGTGCCAGCAGTTTAGCGGCCGTTAATCAGCCCCAGCATTTT. Residues: CASSLAAVNQPQHF.

This clonotype appeared many times. V gene TRBV20-1 combines with J gene TRBJ2-2; 10 bases agree with TRBD2. This CDR3 spans 14 amino acids. J gave up 6 bases and V 6 bases, and 7 bases lay outside the gene matches. Germline CDR1 reads DFQATT; CDR2 reads SNEGSKA (reference sequence). The CDR3 here is CSAPSGRTAGELFF. The CDR3 region has the DNA TGCAGTGCGCCTAGCGGGAGAACGGCCGGGGAGCTGTTTTTT.

This clonotype is medium-sized in the sample. The chain joins TRBV4-3 to TRBJ2-3, with D possibly being TRBD2 (5 bases). The CDR3 loop spans 14 amino acids. CDR1 is LGHNA and CDR2 is YSLEER in the germline V gene. Trimming removed 0 bases at V and 5 bases at J, with 9 bases between. The CDR3 DNA reads as TGCGCCAGCAGCCAAGAAGAGGGCCTAGATACGCAGTATTTT. Translated: CASSQEEGLDTQYF.

In this sample, this clonotype turned up many times. This chain uses TRBV6-5 with TRBJ1-2, with D uncertain. CDR3 length: 17 residues. Per germline, CDR1 MNHEY and CDR2 SVGAGI. V was trimmed by 7 bases and J by 6 bases, leaving 27 bases between them. CDR3 sequence reads: CASTYSEAALTIHGYTF. The DNA for the CDR3 is TGTGCCAGCACCTACTCGGAGGCGGCCCTTACTATACATGGCTACACCTTC.

This chain joins TRBV11-2 and TRBJ2-2; D unclear. CDR1 SGHAT and CDR2 FQNNGV come from the germline V gene. The length of the CDR3 is 16 residues. V shed 0 bases and J shed 1 base, with 9 bases lying between them. The CDR3 loop is CASSLDNWGNTGELFF. In DNA, the CDR3 is TGTGCCAGCAGCTTAGATAATTGGGGGAACACCGGGGAGCTGTTTTTT.

At least ten counts were recorded for this clonotype. The chain has TRBV11-3 and TRBJ2-1, with a possible D match to TRBD2 (5 bases). Trimming cost V 5 bases and J 9 bases, with 26 bases left between them. CDR1 and CDR2 (germline): SGHNT, YENEEA. CDR3 length: 17 residues. For the CDR3, the DNA is TGTGCCAGCAGCGCCGATGCGTACTTGGGAGCCGACGGTGAGCAGTTCTTC. It is translated as CASSADAYLGADGEQFF.

Many counts were recorded for this clonotype. The chain employs TRBV20-1 and TRBJ2-7; 9 bases align to TRBD2. V lost 0 bases to trimming and J lost 0 bases; unmatched junction nucleotides: 9. The CDR3 extends over 17 amino acids. The germline V gene encodes CDR1 DFQATT and CDR2 SNEGSKA (reference sequence). The DNA of the CDR3 is TGCAGTGCTAGAGATTTTTTCAAGCGGGAGGTCTCCTACGAGCAGTACTTC. This encodes CSARDFFKREVSYEQYF.

The sample holds many counts of this clonotype. The V gene is TRBV7-2, the J gene TRBJ2-7; possible D gene TRBD2, 6 bases. CDR1 is SGHTA, CDR2 FQGNSA, per germline. This CDR3 is built from 15 residues. Trimming pared 1 base from V and 1 base from J, leaving 11 bases between. The CDR3 nucleotides read TGTGCCAGCAGCTTAGGGGGGACTTCATCCTACGAGCAGTACTTC. Translating gives CASSLGGTSSYEQYF.

The chain uses TRBV5-8 and TRBJ1-2; D possibly corresponds to TRBD1 (6 bases). This CDR3 is 14 amino acids long. CDR1 is SGHTS, CDR2 YDEGEE, per germline. V lost 4 bases, J lost 0 bases, and 10 bases lay in between. The CDR3 loop is CASSRQVANYGYTF. The CDR3 nucleotides are TGTGCCAGCAGCCGACAGGTAGCTAACTATGGCTACACCTTC.

This clonotype was recorded at least ten times. DNA of the CDR3: TGCGCCAGCAGCTCGGGGCCCAATCCAATGAACACTGAAGCTTTCTTT. It specifies CASSSGPNPMNTEAFF. The chain is built from TRBV5-1 and TRBJ1-1; the D gene is possibly TRBD1 (5 bases). The ends were cut back, 3 bases at V and 0 bases at J, with 15 bases in the middle. Germline lookup yields CDR1 SGHRS and CDR2 YFSETQ. The CDR3 consists of 16 residues. Combining the CDR3 with reference TRBV5-1 and TRBJ1-1 gives the whole variable domain KAGVTQTPRYLIKTRGQQVTLSCSPISGHRSVSWYQQTPGQGLQFLFEYFSETQRNKGNFPGRFSGRQFSNSRSEMNVSTLELGDSALYLCASSSGPNPMNTEAFFGQGTRLTVV.

This chain uses TRBV6-1 with TRBJ1-4, with D tentatively TRBD1 (5 bases). This CDR3 is 13 amino acids long. Deletions cut 10 bases from V and 6 bases from J, with 15 bases between. CDR1 MNHNS and CDR2 SASEGT come from the germline V gene. The CDR3: CATSQGTYEKLFF. The CDR3 nucleotides are TGTGCCACCTCGCAGGGAACCTATGAAAAACTGTTTTTT.

In this sample, this clonotype is medium-sized. The chain carries TRBV28 and TRBJ1-1, with unresolved D. Trimming took off 6 bases at V and 4 bases at J, with 15 bases between the two ends. The CDR3 is 14 residues long. Germline assignment: CDR1 MDHEN and CDR2 SYDVKM. The CDR3 region has the DNA TGTGCCAGCAGCCGGCCAGCTCGGGTCACTGAAGCTTTCTTT. Translation: CASSRPARVTEAFF.